This T cell receptor (beta chain) was sequenced in a study of CD8+ T cells in alopecia areata. Whole-study findings and limits: The study found higher clonality in lesional than normal scalp, especially in alopecia totalis/universalis.

Extracted RNA was reverse transcribed, and the resulting cDNA served as sequencing template. TCRdb's table, derived via immunoSEQ multiplex PCR, lists solely in-frame clones and lacks some. The profile covers about 92,000 clones, with roughly 40% appearing a single time and 18% taken by the ten largest. In regard to this clone: Its target is not known.

As to treatment: oral pan-JAK inhibitor, 5-10 mg twice daily. The receptor was isolated from a human donor with alopecia areata. The starting material was CD8+ T cells sorted from blood, obtained at week 24, from a patient treated with tofacitinib.

CDR3 region: CSVDRGQETQYF. For the CDR3, the DNA is TGCAGCGTTGATCGGGGGCAAGAGACCCAGTACTTC. The J gene is TRBJ2-5, the V gene TRBV29-1; tentatively, D is TRBD2 (6 bases). The V gene lost 3 bases and the J gene lost 2 bases, with 7 bases spanning the gap. Germline CDR1 reads SQVTM; CDR2 reads ANQGSEA. The CDR3 consists of 12 residues.